This T cell receptor (beta chain) was recovered during a study of blood T cell repertoires in COVID-19. At the level of the study: PBMCs, B-cell-depleted T cells, or T cells were the source of the cDNA or gDNA that made up the material.

The CDR3 loop spans 11 amino acids. Trimming cost V 4 bases and J 6 bases, with 9 bases left between them. The germline V gene encodes CDR1 GTSNPN and CDR2 SVGIG (reference sequence). In the original workflow: Estimation of nucleated cell counts relied on the amplification of reference gene primers. Assay used: immunoSEQ multiplex PCR; TCRdb lists only in-frame clones, some missing. The DNA gave D and trimming, while V, J and clone size come from that table. The data contain almost 400,000 clones, roughly 89% of them seen just once; the ten biggest clones take up 1.7%. Sequencing input: PBMCs or T cells enriched from blood (not recorded which). The chain couples TRBV30 to TRBJ1-1; D is perhaps TRBD1 (6 bases). The TCR comes from a woman younger than 45 who had recovered from COVID-19. The CDR3 coding sequence is TGTGCCTGGAACAGGGTCCCTGAAGCTTTCTTT. Protein sequence: CAWNRVPEAFF.